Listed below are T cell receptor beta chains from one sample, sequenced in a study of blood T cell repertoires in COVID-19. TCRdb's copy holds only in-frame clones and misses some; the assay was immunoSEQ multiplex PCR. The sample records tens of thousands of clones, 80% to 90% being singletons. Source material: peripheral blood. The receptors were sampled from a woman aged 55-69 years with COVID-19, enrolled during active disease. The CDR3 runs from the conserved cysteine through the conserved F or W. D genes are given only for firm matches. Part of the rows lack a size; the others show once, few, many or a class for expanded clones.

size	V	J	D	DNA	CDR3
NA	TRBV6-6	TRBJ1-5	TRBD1	TGTGCCAGCAGTTGGCCCGGGACAGATAACAATCAGCCCCAGCATTTT	CASSWPGTDNNQPQHF
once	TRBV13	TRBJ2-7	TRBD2	TGTGCCAGCAGCATTAGCGGGGCCCTCAACTACGAGCAGTACTTC	CASSISGALNYEQYF
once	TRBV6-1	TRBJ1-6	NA	TGTGCCAGCAGTGAAGGCCTCCCAGGGGACTCCTATAATTCACCCCTCCACTTT	CASSEGLPGDSYNSPLHF
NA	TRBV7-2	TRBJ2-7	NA	TGTGCCAGCAGCCTAGGGCGGTTTAGGGAGCAGTACTTC	CASSLGRFREQYF
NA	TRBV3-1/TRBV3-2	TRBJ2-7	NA	TGTGCCAGCAGCCACTACGGGACTTACGAGCAGTACTTC	CASSHYGTYEQYF
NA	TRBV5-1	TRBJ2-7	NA	TGCGCCAGCAGCTCGGTACACGAGCAGTACTTC	CASSSVHEQYF
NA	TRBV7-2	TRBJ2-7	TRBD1	TGTGCCAGCAGCCGTGACAGGGCTTCCTACGAGCAGTACTTC	CASSRDRASYEQYF
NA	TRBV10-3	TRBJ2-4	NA	TGTGCCATCAGTTCCCAGGACATTCAGTACTTC	CAISSQDIQYF
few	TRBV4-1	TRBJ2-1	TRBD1	TGCGCCAGCAGCCCCGGCCGGGGACAGAACAATGAGCAGTTCTTC	CASSPGRGQNNEQFF
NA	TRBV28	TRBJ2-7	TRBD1	TGTGCCAGCAGTTTGACAGGGAGCCCTTGGGAGCAGTACTTC	CASSLTGSPWEQYF
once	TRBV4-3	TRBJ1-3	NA	TGCGCCAGCAGCCAAGAAGACACTACGGGAGGAAACACCATATATTTT	CASSQEDTTGGNTIYF
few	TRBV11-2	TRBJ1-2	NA	TGTGCCAGCAGCTCCACAGGGAAAACTAACTATGGCTACACCTTC	CASSSTGKTNYGYTF
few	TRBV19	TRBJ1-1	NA	TGTGCCAGTAGCCGGGGGATGGGCACTGAAGCTTTCTTT	CASSRGMGTEAFF
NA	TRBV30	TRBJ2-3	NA	TGTGCCTGGAATAGGGCTAGCGTAGGCACAGATACGCAGTATTTT	CAWNRASVGTDTQYF
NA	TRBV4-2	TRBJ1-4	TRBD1	TGTGCCAGCAGCCCGACAGGGAGTATAAATGAAAAACTGTTTTTT	CASSPTGSINEKLFF
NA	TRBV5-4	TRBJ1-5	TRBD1	TGTGCCAGCAGCTTGTGGGGACAGGGGCATCAGCCCCAGCATTTT	CASSLWGQGHQPQHF
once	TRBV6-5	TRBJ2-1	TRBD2	TGTGCCAGCAGTTACTCGATTGGGCGGGGGGAGAATGAGCAGTTCTTC	CASSYSIGRGENEQFF
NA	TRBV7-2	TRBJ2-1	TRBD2	TGTGCCAGCAGCTTCAGCGGGGATTTCTACAATGAGCAGTTCTTC	CASSFSGDFYNEQFF
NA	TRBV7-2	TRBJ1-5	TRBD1	TGTGCCAGCAGCCCCGCGGGGACAGGGCTCCATCAGCCCCAGCATTTT	CASSPAGTGLHQPQHF
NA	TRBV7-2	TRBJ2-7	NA	TGTGCCAGCAGCTTAGCGCCTCTAGCCCCCTACGAGCAGTACTTC	CASSLAPLAPYEQYF
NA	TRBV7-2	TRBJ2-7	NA	TGTGCCAGCAGCTTAGAAGCCCGTTACGAGCAGTACTTC	CASSLEARYEQYF
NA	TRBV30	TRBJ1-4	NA	TGTGCCTGGAGTGTCCCTCGGGACACTCCGTGGGAAAAACTGTTTTTT	CAWSVPRDTPWEKLFF
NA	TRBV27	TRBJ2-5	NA	TGTGCCAGCAGTTACGGCGGGGCACAAGAGACCCAGTACTTC	CASSYGGAQETQYF
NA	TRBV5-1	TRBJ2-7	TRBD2	TGCGCCAGCAGCTTGGTTAGCGGGAGTGGCGAGCAGTACTTC	CASSLVSGSGEQYF
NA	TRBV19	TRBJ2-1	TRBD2	TGTGCCAGTAGTAGGACTAGCGGGGCCTACAATGAGCAGTTCTTC	CASSRTSGAYNEQFF
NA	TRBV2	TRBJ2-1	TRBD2	TGTGCCAGCAGGCGGGAGGGCCGCAATGAGCAGTTCTTC	CASRREGRNEQFF
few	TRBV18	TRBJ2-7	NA	TGTGCCAGCTCAAAACCGGGACTTGGCAGCGAGCAGTACTTC	CASSKPGLGSEQYF
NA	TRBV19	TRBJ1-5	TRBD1	TGTGCCAGTAGTTTGACAGGGGATAGCAATCAGCCCCAGCATTTT	CASSLTGDSNQPQHF
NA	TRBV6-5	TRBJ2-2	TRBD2	TGTGCCAGCAGTAGCGGGAGGGCCACCGGGGAGCTGTTTTTT	CASSSGRATGELFF
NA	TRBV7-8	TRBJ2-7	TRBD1	TGTGCCAGCAGTTCCAACAGGGGTTCCTACGAGCAGTACTTC	CASSSNRGSYEQYF
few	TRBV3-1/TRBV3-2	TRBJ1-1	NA	TGTGCCAGCAGTCAAATTCGGGGGTATGAAGCTTTCTTT	CASSQIRGYEAFF
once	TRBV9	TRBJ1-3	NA	TGTGCCAGCAGCGCGTCTCTGGACTCGCCAAACACCATATATTTT	CASSASLDSPNTIYF
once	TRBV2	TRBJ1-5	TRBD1	TGTGCCAGCAGTGAACAGGGGGCTCGGCAGCCCCAGCATTTT	CASSEQGARQPQHF
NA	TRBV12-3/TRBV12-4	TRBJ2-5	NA	TGTGCCAGCACCCCGACAGTCCAAGAGACCCAGTACTTC	CASTPTVQETQYF
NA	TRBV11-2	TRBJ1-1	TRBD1	TGTGCCAGCAGCTTAGATCGGGGGACAGGGTTCACTGAAGCTTTCTTT	CASSLDRGTGFTEAFF
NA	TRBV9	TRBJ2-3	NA	TGTGCCAGCAGGAGGCAGGGTTCGGTAGATACGCAGTATTTT	CASRRQGSVDTQYF
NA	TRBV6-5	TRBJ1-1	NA	TGTGCCAGCAGTTACCGGTCGGGGGATTCGTCTGAAGCTTTCTTT	CASSYRSGDSSEAFF
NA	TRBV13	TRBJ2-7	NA	TGTGCCAGCAGCCCGAGGTCCAACGAGCAGTACTTC	CASSPRSNEQYF
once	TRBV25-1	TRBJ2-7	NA	TGTGCCAGCAGGCTTCAGTACGAGCAGTACTTC	CASRLQYEQYF
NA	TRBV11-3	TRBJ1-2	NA	TGTGCCAGCAGGGGACGGGGGTCTGAGGGCTACACCTTC	CASRGRGSEGYTF
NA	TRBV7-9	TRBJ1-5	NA	TGTGCCAGCAGTCGAGACAGGTACAATCAGCCCCAGCATTTT	CASSRDRYNQPQHF
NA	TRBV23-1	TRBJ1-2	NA	TGCGCCCGCGGCCGGTCCCCCTATGGCTACACCTTC	CARGRSPYGYTF
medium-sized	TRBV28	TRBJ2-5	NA	TGTGCCAGCAGCCCTTTGTTGGAGACCCAGTACTTC	CASSPLLETQYF
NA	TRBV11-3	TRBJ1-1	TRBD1	TGTGCCAGCAGCTGGGGGACAGCGAACACTGAAGCTTTCTTT	CASSWGTANTEAFF
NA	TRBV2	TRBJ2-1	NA	TGTGCCAGCGGCAAGACCCAGGTCGGAGAGCAGTTCTTC	CASGKTQVGEQFF
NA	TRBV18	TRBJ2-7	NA	TGTGCCAGCTCACCACAGAGCGCGGGAACTTACGAGCAGTACTTC	CASSPQSAGTYEQYF
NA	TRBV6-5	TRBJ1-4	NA	TGTGCCAGCAGTTACTCGATTTGGCAGAATAATGAAAAACTGTTTTTT	CASSYSIWQNNEKLFF
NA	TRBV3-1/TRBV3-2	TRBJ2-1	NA	TGTGCCAGCAGCCAACGACTAGGGAACGTCAATGAGCAGTTCTTC	CASSQRLGNVNEQFF
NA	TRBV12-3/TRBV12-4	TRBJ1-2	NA	TGTGCCAGCAGACACGGGGAGATTATCGGCTACACCTTC	CASRHGEIIGYTF
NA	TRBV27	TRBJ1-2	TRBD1	TGTGCCAGCAGCACCACCAGACAGGGGGCCCTTTTAGTTGGCTACACCTTC	CASSTTRQGALLVGYTF
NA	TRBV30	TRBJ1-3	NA	TGTGCCTGGAGTGCGGGACACAACTCCGGAAACACCATATATTTT	CAWSAGHNSGNTIYF
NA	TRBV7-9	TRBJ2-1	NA	TGTGCCAGCAGCCCATCGCGTGAGCAGTTCTTC	CASSPSREQFF